This T cell receptor beta chain was identified in a study of CD8+CD57+ T cells in acquired aplastic anemia. All patients picked for sequencing had shown, by flow cytometry, an expansion of CD8+CD57+ cells. Patients were treatment-naive when blood was sampled. Germline CDR1 and CDR2: LNHDA and SQIVND (reference sequence). The CDR3 covers 15 residues. V lost 6 bases and J lost 10, with 19 bases in between. At least ten counts were recorded for this clonotype. Its antigen is not known. Genomic DNA templated the TCR beta VDJ and CDR3 profiling. TCRdb called the reads again in MiXCR, with one record for every CDR3 protein. The table lists 120,000 or so distinct CDR3 sequences, 40% of them singletons. Study results and caveats: Researchers report that some 31 CD8+ CDR3 sequences appeared in both patients and controls.

The source of this sequence is a human donor with aplastic anemia. This sequence joins TRBV19 and TRBJ1-6, with D possibly being TRBD1 (6 bases). The material sequenced was sorted CD4+, CD8+, or CD8+CD57+ T cells (not recorded which) from PBMCs. CDR3 bases: TGTGCCAGTAGCCCCTTACAGGGAATGGGATCACCCCTCCACTTT. Translated: CASSPLQGMGSPLHF.